Listed below are T cell receptor beta chains from one sample, sequenced in a study of blood T cell repertoires in COVID-19. Generated by immunoSEQ multiplex PCR, the TCRdb table keeps only in-frame clones and is missing some. This table holds hundreds of thousands of clones, almost 90% found once. The sample consisted of peripheral blood. All receptors derive from a woman between 65 and 79 years old with COVID-19, enrolled during active disease. Each CDR3 is given with its conserved first and last residue. Each record gives: J gene, clone size, V gene, D gene, CDR3 DNA, CDR3 protein. The D gene is left open where the match is weak. A clone size is listed for some rows: how often the clone was seen (once, few, many), or a class if it is expanded.

j_gene: TRBJ2-5
abundance: .
v_gene: TRBV5-1
d_gene: TRBD2
CDR3nt: TGCGCCAGCAGCTTGGTGGCGGGGGAAGAGACCCAGTACTTC
CDR3aa: CASSLVAGEETQYF

j_gene: TRBJ1-5
abundance: few
v_gene: TRBV7-9
d_gene: .
CDR3nt: TGTGCCAGCAGCTTAGCCGGGGTTGCGAATCAGCCCCAGCATTTT
CDR3aa: CASSLAGVANQPQHF

j_gene: TRBJ2-3
abundance: .
v_gene: TRBV5-1
d_gene: .
CDR3nt: TGCGCCAGCAGCCCAAGACTGGGAGATACGCAGTATTTT
CDR3aa: CASSPRLGDTQYF

j_gene: TRBJ1-1
abundance: .
v_gene: TRBV6-5
d_gene: .
CDR3nt: TGTGCCAGCAGTTACTCGACAGAAGTCACTGAAGCTTTCTTT
CDR3aa: CASSYSTEVTEAFF

j_gene: TRBJ1-5
abundance: .
v_gene: TRBV4-3
d_gene: TRBD1
CDR3nt: TGCGCCAGCAGCCAAGAAACAGGGGACAATCAGCCCCAGCATTTT
CDR3aa: CASSQETGDNQPQHF

j_gene: TRBJ1-4
abundance: .
v_gene: TRBV5-1
d_gene: TRBD1
CDR3nt: TGCGCCAGCAGCTCTACAGGGGGATTTCGGACTAATGAAAAACTGTTTTTT
CDR3aa: CASSSTGGFRTNEKLFF

j_gene: TRBJ1-2
abundance: .
v_gene: TRBV10-3
d_gene: .
CDR3nt: TGTGCCATCAGTGAGGGCATCTATGGCTACACCTTC
CDR3aa: CAISEGIYGYTF

j_gene: TRBJ1-3
abundance: .
v_gene: TRBV7-2
d_gene: TRBD1
CDR3nt: TGTGCCAGCAGTAAGACAGGGGAAAGAGGCTCTGGAAACACCATATATTTT
CDR3aa: CASSKTGERGSGNTIYF

j_gene: TRBJ1-2
abundance: .
v_gene: TRBV4-1
d_gene: TRBD1
CDR3nt: TGCGTCAGCAGCCCACAAAGCAGGGGGCAAGGCTACACCTTC
CDR3aa: CVSSPQSRGQGYTF

j_gene: TRBJ1-2
abundance: .
v_gene: TRBV29-1
d_gene: .
CDR3nt: TGCAGCGTTTCAGTCGTGGAGGATGGCTACACCTTC
CDR3aa: CSVSVVEDGYTF

j_gene: TRBJ2-5
abundance: .
v_gene: TRBV5-1
d_gene: TRBD2
CDR3nt: TGCGCCAGCAGCTTTACGGGACTAGCGGGGGACCAAGAGACCCAGTACTTC
CDR3aa: CASSFTGLAGDQETQYF

j_gene: TRBJ1-1
abundance: .
v_gene: TRBV10-1
d_gene: TRBD1
CDR3nt: TGCGCCAGCAGTGAGGGGACAGGGGGGAAGGATGAAGCTTTCTTT
CDR3aa: CASSEGTGGKDEAFF

j_gene: TRBJ2-7
abundance: many
v_gene: TRBV4-1
d_gene: TRBD1
CDR3nt: TGCGCCAGCAGCCTATCGACAGGGGACTCCTACGAGCAGTACTTC
CDR3aa: CASSLSTGDSYEQYF

j_gene: TRBJ1-1
abundance: .
v_gene: TRBV4-3
d_gene: .
CDR3nt: TGCGCCAGCAGCCAAGGGGTCGGGGAGAACACTGAAGCTTTCTTT
CDR3aa: CASSQGVGENTEAFF

j_gene: TRBJ1-2
abundance: .
v_gene: TRBV4-1
d_gene: TRBD1
CDR3nt: TGCGCCAGCAGCCAACCAGGGACAGGGGATCGTGGCTACACCTTC
CDR3aa: CASSQPGTGDRGYTF

j_gene: TRBJ2-2
abundance: .
v_gene: TRBV27
d_gene: TRBD1
CDR3nt: TGTGCCAGCAGTTGGACAGGGCCCTCGAACACCGGGGAGCTGTTTTTT
CDR3aa: CASSWTGPSNTGELFF

j_gene: TRBJ2-7
abundance: .
v_gene: TRBV2
d_gene: .
CDR3nt: TGTGCCAGCAAGACAGCGACCTACGAGCAGTACTTC
CDR3aa: CASKTATYEQYF

j_gene: TRBJ2-5
abundance: .
v_gene: TRBV19
d_gene: .
CDR3nt: TGTGCCAGTAGTCTCCGCCAGGACAACTTATTCCAAGAGACCCAGTACTTC
CDR3aa: CASSLRQDNLFQETQYF

j_gene: TRBJ1-2
abundance: .
v_gene: TRBV6-6
d_gene: .
CDR3nt: TGTGCCAGTCTACAGGCCTTTGGGGGCTACACCTTC
CDR3aa: CASLQAFGGYTF

j_gene: TRBJ1-3
abundance: .
v_gene: TRBV2
d_gene: .
CDR3nt: TGTGCCAGCAGTGAAGTGGGAGGAACCCTCTCTGGAAACACCATATATTTT
CDR3aa: CASSEVGGTLSGNTIYF

j_gene: TRBJ2-1
abundance: .
v_gene: TRBV24-1
d_gene: TRBD1
CDR3nt: TGTGCCACCAGTGACCCGAGGACAGGCTCCTACAATGAGCAGTTCTTC
CDR3aa: CATSDPRTGSYNEQFF

j_gene: TRBJ2-7
abundance: .
v_gene: TRBV2
d_gene: .
CDR3nt: TGTGCCAACTCAGACAGAGCCTACGAGCAGTACTTC
CDR3aa: CANSDRAYEQYF